The 3 T cell receptor beta chains given below trace back to one sample, sequenced in a study of long-term antiretroviral therapy in people with HIV. At survey level, the immunoSEQ assay was run in its v3.0 version. Libraries were prepared by immunoSEQ multiplex PCR; TCRdb keeps only in-frame clonotypes and omits some of them. The sample carries tens of thousands of clones, about 88% recorded once. Specimen: unsorted PBMCs, collected approximately 5 years before starting antiretroviral therapy. The receptor source for this set is a man aged 45 to 65 with HIV.

The chain is built from TRBV5-4 and TRBJ2-5; TRBD1 matches 8 bases. CDR1 and CDR2 (germline): SGHNT, YYREEE (reference sequence). CDR3 length equals 16 residues. Losses at the gene ends were 2 bases for V and 5 bases for J; bases not matched to a gene: 11. The CDR3 DNA follows: TGTGCCAGCAGCTTTCGTTCCGGGACAGGAGGGGAGACCCAGTACTTC. Encoded protein: CASSFRSGTGGETQYF. Full variable domain (remainder filled in from reference TRBV5-4 and TRBJ2-5): ETGVTQSPTHLIKTRGQQVTLRCSSQSGHNTVSWYQQALGQGPQFIFQYYREEENGRGNFPPRFSGLQFPNYSSELNVNALELDDSALYLCASSFRSGTGGETQYFGPGTRLLVL.

The chain uses TRBV29-1 and TRBJ2-3, with 7 bases aligning to TRBD1. CDR1 SQVTM and CDR2 ANQGSEA come from the germline V gene. The J segment lost 2 bases and the V segment lost 5 bases, leaving 7 bases of the junction unmatched. The CDR3 runs to 14 residues. This CDR3 reads CSVHRDRLTDTQYF. Here the CDR3 DNA reads TGCAGCGTTCACCGGGACAGACTCACAGATACGCAGTATTTT.

The V and J genes are TRBV6-1 and TRBJ2-2; D is uncertain. Germline values: CDR1 MNHNS, CDR2 SASEGT. The CDR3 runs to 13 residues. Trimming took off 5 bases at V and 7 bases at J, with 11 bases between the two ends. Written as DNA, the CDR3 is TGTGCCAGCAGTCCTATCGCCCGCGGGGAGCTGTTTTTT. Its protein is CASSPIARGELFF.